A single TCR beta chain is shown here with its context. This sample is drawn from a study of blood T cell repertoires in COVID-19. Study background: Acute and convalescent COVID-19 specimens originated in the United States, Italy and Spain. Nucleic acid was either cDNA or gDNA, and it came from T cells, B-cell-depleted T cells, or PBMCs.

Original methodology: Scientists estimated how many nucleated cells there were by amplifying reference gene primers. Libraries were prepared by immunoSEQ multiplex PCR; TCRdb keeps only in-frame clonotypes and omits some of them. That table gives V, J and clone size, and the DNA gave D and trimming. The sample gives about 210,000 clones, around 80% of which show up once; roughly 8.2% is in the top ten. Per the germline V gene, CDR1 is SGHAT and CDR2 is FQNNGV. V lost 5 bases and J 4 bases, leaving 12 bases between the germline ends. There are 14 residues in the CDR3. The V and J genes are TRBV11-2 and TRBJ2-4; D perhaps matches TRBD1 (6 bases). The TCR sequence derives from a woman aged 45 to 65 with acute or convalescent COVID-19. Sequencing was performed on peripheral blood. This CDR3 reads CASSPRRGKNIQYF. The CDR3 DNA reads as TGTGCCAGCAGCCCTCGCAGGGGAAAAAACATTCAGTACTTC.